The present TCR beta chain was sequenced within a study of T cell repertoires in ileal Crohn's disease. Study-wide context: At postoperative colonoscopy, neoterminal ileum biopsies were taken as M6.

Only in-frame clones appear in the TCRdb table, and some are missing; sequencing was by immunoSEQ multiplex PCR. The sample holds some 60,000 clones, about 89% seen once. Noted time point: neoterminal ileum biopsy at postoperative endoscopy, about 6 months after surgery. CDR3 length: 14 amino acids. Trimming at V came to 7 bases and at J to 4 bases, leaving 3 bases not matched to a gene. Per the germline V gene, CDR1 is MNHNS and CDR2 is SASEGT. The specimen was ileal tissue. The receptor comes from an adult with Crohn's disease. The genes are TRBV6-1 and TRBJ1-5, with 11 bases identical to TRBD1. CDR3 sequence reads: CASIGTGGNQPQHF. CDR3 DNA: TGTGCCAGCATCGGGACAGGGGGAAATCAGCCCCAGCATTTT.